This entry lists 31 T cell receptor beta chains sequenced from one sample in a study of cytomegalovirus exposure and HLA in healthy donors. The PCR contained 60 Vbeta and 13 Jbeta primers. Only in-frame clones appear in the TCRdb table, and some are missing; sequencing was by immunoSEQ multiplex PCR. The sample shows over 85,000 clones, approximately 7.1% of them seen only once. The sequencing sample was made of PBMCs. The receptors derive from a man aged 50 to 59 in good health and CMV-seronegative.

This clone was detected a few times. The rearrangement uses TRBV7-6 and TRBJ2-2, with 8 bases matching TRBD1. Germline CDR1 and CDR2: SGHVS and FNYEAQ. This CDR3 has 13 residues. The V segment lost 8 bases and the J segment 5 bases; nucleotides outside the gene matches: 4. CDR3 in DNA: TGTGCCAGCGACAGGGGAGAAACCGGGGAGCTGTTTTTT. It yields the protein CASDRGETGELFF.

This clone was recorded a few times. The genes are TRBV7-2 and TRBJ2-7; D is perhaps TRBD2 (6 bases). CDR1 is SGHTA and CDR2 is FQGNSA in the germline V gene. V lost 2 bases, J lost 0 bases, and 11 bases lay in between. The CDR3 totals 15 residues. The CDR3 DNA reads as TGTGCCAGCAGCTTACAGGCGGGGACCTCCTACGAGCAGTACTTC. Protein product: CASSLQAGTSYEQYF.

The chain combines TRBV5-6 with TRBJ1-5; 7 bases agree with TRBD1. Losses at the gene ends were 2 bases for V and 0 bases for J; bases not matched to a gene: 5. Germline assignment: CDR1 SGHDT and CDR2 YYEEEE. This CDR3 spans 16 amino acids. Here the CDR3 DNA reads TGTGCCAGCAGCTTTGGGGCAGGGGGTAGCAATCAGCCCCAGCATTTT. It is translated as CASSFGAGGSNQPQHF.

This clone has more than one count but fewer than ten. V is TRBV15 and J is TRBJ2-4, with TRBD2 matching over 8 bases. The trim removed 5 bases at V and 4 bases at J, leaving 4 bases unmatched. From germline, CDR1 is LNHNV and CDR2 YYDKDF (reference sequence). CDR3 size: 14 residues. For the CDR3, the DNA is TGTGCCACCAGCCCGGGGGGGAATAAAAACATTCAGTACTTC. As protein: CATSPGGNKNIQYF.

The V and J genes are TRBV5-4 and TRBJ1-4, with TRBD1 matching over 8 bases. CDR1 is SGHNT, CDR2 YYREEE, per germline (reference sequence). V was pared by 4 bases and J by 6 bases, with 5 bases of the junction left unmatched. The length of the CDR3 is 14 residues. In DNA form, the CDR3 reads TGTGCCAGCAGCCCAGGGGGCGCAGATGAAAAACTGTTTTTT. It is translated as CASSPGGADEKLFF.

Only a few counts were recorded for this clone. V gene TRBV9 combines with J gene TRBJ2-1, with D unclear. The CDR3 length is 15 residues. In germline, CDR1 is SGDLS, CDR2 YYNGEE. Trimming stripped 4 bases from V and 6 bases from J, with 17 bases between. The CDR3 sequence: CASSLYYTRGNEQFF. The DNA of the CDR3 is TGTGCCAGCAGCCTATACTACACGAGAGGCAATGAGCAGTTCTTC.

The chain links TRBV7-3 to TRBJ2-3; D might be TRBD2 (5 bases). The CDR3 sequence is 14 residues long. The V and J ends lost 4 bases and 3 bases respectively, with 11 bases between them. CDR1 and CDR2 from the germline V gene are SGHTA and FQGTGA. The CDR3 coding sequence is TGTGCCAGCAGCTCGGGATCAGGAACAGATACGCAGTATTTT. Its translation is CASSSGSGTDTQYF.

This chain connects TRBV10-3 to TRBJ2-1, with 11 bases aligning to TRBD2. The germline V gene encodes CDR1 ENHRY and CDR2 SYGVKD. V was clipped by 3 bases and J by 9 bases; unmatched bases: 4. The CDR3 length is 14 residues. CDR3 protein: CAISDSGGAGEQFF. Written as DNA, the CDR3 is TGTGCCATCAGTGATAGCGGGGGGGCGGGTGAGCAGTTCTTC.

This clone turned up a few times. The rearrangement uses TRBV28 and TRBJ2-7; 7 bases are shared with TRBD2. There are 14 residues in the CDR3. V lost 3 bases and J lost 9; bases outside the gene matches: 11. Germline CDR1 and CDR2: MDHEN and SYDVKM. For the CDR3, the DNA is TGTGCCAGCAGTTTTTTTAGCGGGTTGGGATTGCAGTACTTC. This gives the protein CASSFFSGLGLQYF.

This clone was picked up a small number of times. The chain combines TRBV7-9 with TRBJ2-1; 7 bases map to TRBD2. Germline CDR1 SEHNR, CDR2 FQNEAQ (reference sequence). V lost 4 bases and J lost 1; bases outside the gene matches: 4. The CDR3 has 15 amino acids. This chain's CDR3 is CASSSPGGSYNEQFF. DNA of the CDR3: TGTGCCAGCAGCTCACCGGGGGGTTCCTACAATGAGCAGTTCTTC.

This clone was seen only a few times. The chain joins TRBV5-1 to TRBJ1-1; perhaps TRBD1 as D (6 bases). The CDR3 extends over 18 amino acids. The germline V gene has CDR1 SGHRS and CDR2 YFSETQ. V was shortened by 3 bases and J by 0 bases, with 21 bases between the two germline ends. CDR3 sequence reads: CASSSYFDRSTMNTEAFF. In DNA form, the CDR3 reads TGCGCCAGCAGCTCGTACTTTGACAGGTCCACTATGAACACTGAAGCTTTCTTT.

This clone was observed a few times. V usage is TRBV5-1 and J usage is TRBJ2-7; 10 bases align to TRBD1. Trimming cost V 4 bases and J 5 bases; bases outside gene matches: 6. Germline V gene lookup returns CDR1 SGHRS and CDR2 YFSETQ. The CDR3 length is 14 residues. The CDR3 loop is CASSGGTGVDEQYF. CDR3 in DNA: TGCGCCAGCAGCGGGGGGACAGGGGTTGACGAGCAGTACTTC.

In this sample, this clone turned up a few times. CDR3 loop: CASSPSPGLGKRSGEQYF. CDR3 nucleotides: TGCGCCAGCAGTCCGAGTCCGGGACTAGGTAAGCGGTCTGGAGAGCAGTACTTC. The chain couples TRBV4-3 to TRBJ2-7; 8 nucleotides match TRBD2. The germline V gene encodes CDR1 LGHNA and CDR2 YSLEER. This CDR3 region has 18 residues. V lost 6 bases, J lost 7 bases, and 23 bases stayed unmatched.

This chain uses TRBV19 with TRBJ1-5; TRBD1 might be the D (6 bases). The ends were cut back, 5 bases at V and 9 bases at J, with 14 bases in the middle. CDR1 is LNHDA, CDR2 SQIVND, per germline (reference sequence). There are 13 residues in the CDR3. In DNA, the CDR3 is TGTGCCAGTAGTTACAGGGACCCTCGGCCCCAGCATTTT. This translates into CASSYRDPRPQHF. The full variable domain, rest sourced from reference TRBV19 and TRBJ1-5, is DGGITQSPKYLFRKEGQNVTLSCEQNLNHDAMYWYRQDPGQGLRLIYYSQIVNDFQKGDIAEGYSVSREKKESFPLTVTSAQKNPTAFYLCASSYRDPRPQHFGDGTRLSIL.

The rearrangement uses TRBV30 and TRBJ1-3; 7 bases agree with TRBD1. Germline CDR1 is GTSNPN and CDR2 is SVGIG (reference sequence). The CDR3 covers 13 residues. The J segment lost 5 bases and the V segment lost 8 bases, leaving 9 bases of the junction unmatched. In DNA form, the CDR3 reads TGTGCCCTCACGGGGACAGCAAGAAACACCATATATTTT. Translated: CALTGTARNTIYF.

This clone came up a few times. The chain uses TRBV9 and TRBJ2-1; TRBD1 agrees at 8 bases. With 4 bases clipped from V and 9 bases from J, the junction kept 15 bases outside the gene matches. CDR1 is SGDLS, CDR2 YYNGEE, per germline. This CDR3 has 16 amino acids. The CDR3 region is CASSRAQGASFGEQFF. The DNA of the CDR3 is TGTGCCAGCAGCAGAGCCCAGGGGGCATCGTTTGGTGAGCAGTTCTTC.

The chain combines TRBV4-2 with TRBJ1-4; TRBD1 aligns across 8 bases. Trimming cost V 1 base and J 2 bases; bases outside gene matches: 3. This CDR3 is 16 amino acids long. Germline values: CDR1 LGHNA, CDR2 YNFKEQ. The CDR3 nucleotides are TGTGCCAGCAGCCAAGTGACAGGGGACACTAATGAAAAACTGTTTTTT. It encodes CASSQVTGDTNEKLFF.

This clone was recorded a few times. V is TRBV29-1 and J is TRBJ2-3; possibly TRBD2 for D (6 bases). V was shortened by 4 bases and J by 4 bases, with 21 bases between the two germline ends. The germline gives CDR1 SQVTM, CDR2 ANQGSEA. This CDR3 contains 16 residues. CDR3 bases: TGCAGCGTTGTTAGCGGAGGAGCCGTAGTACCAGATACGCAGTATTTT. Its protein product is CSVVSGGAVVPDTQYF.

J is TRBJ2-7 and V is TRBV27; 10 bases map to TRBD2. The V and J ends lost 7 bases and 2 bases, in that order; junction bases with no gene match: 8. Germline V gene lookup returns CDR1 MNHEY and CDR2 SMNVEV (reference sequence). The CDR3 loop spans 15 amino acids. CDR3 sequence: CASNRFSGGTYEQYF. The CDR3 DNA follows: TGTGCCAGCAACCGTTTTAGCGGGGGGACCTACGAGCAGTACTTC.

This clone came up a few times. The chain combines TRBV5-5 with TRBJ2-7, with 8 bases matching TRBD1. CDR3 length equals 15 residues. The germline CDR1 and CDR2 sequences are SGHKS and YYEKEE (reference sequence). The trim removed 2 bases at V and 3 bases at J, leaving 7 bases unmatched. CDR3 residues: CASSFGRGHIYEQYF. CDR3 nucleotides: TGTGCCAGCAGCTTCGGCAGGGGGCATATCTACGAGCAGTACTTC. Using reference TRBV5-5 and TRBJ2-7 for the parts outside the CDR3, the full variable domain is DAGVTQSPTHLIKTRGQQVTLRCSPISGHKSVSWYQQVLGQGPQFIFQYYEKEERGRGNFPDRFSARQFPNYSSELNVNALLLGDSALYLCASSFGRGHIYEQYFGPGTRLTVT.

The chain links TRBV28 to TRBJ2-7; D may be TRBD1 (5 bases). This CDR3 is built from 14 residues. From germline, CDR1 is MDHEN and CDR2 SYDVKM. Deletions cut 6 bases from V and 5 bases from J, with 17 bases between. The CDR3 DNA sequence: TGTGCCAGCAGCAGGGAACAGTTCAACGACGAGCAGTACTTC. Protein: CASSREQFNDEQYF.

The rearrangement uses TRBV13 and TRBJ2-5; 9 nucleotides match TRBD1. The J call may be faulty, since TRBJ2-7 better matches the DNA end. The CDR3 totals 15 residues. Germline V gene sequence: CDR1 PRHDT, CDR2 FYEKMQ (reference sequence). CDR3 in amino acids: CASRRTGAPLYEQYF. CDR3 bases: TGTGCCAGCAGACGGACAGGGGCCCCCCTTTACGAGCAGTACTTC.

This clone has just a few counts. The genes are TRBV4-1 and TRBJ1-2; 7 bases line up with TRBD1. This CDR3 comprises 15 residues. Losses at the gene ends were 2 bases for V and 4 bases for J; bases not matched to a gene: 7. Germline V CDR1 and CDR2: MGHRA, YSYEKL. Here the CDR3 DNA reads TGCGCCAGCAGCCAAAGTACAGGGGATCTCTATGGCTACACCTTC. Amino acid sequence: CASSQSTGDLYGYTF.

This clone was counted only a few times. This chain uses TRBV7-2 with TRBJ1-1; 9 bases agree with TRBD1. Germline trimming cut 3 bases from V and 7 bases from J; bases unmatched to any gene: 9. Germline V gene sequence: CDR1 SGHTA, CDR2 FQGNSA. The CDR3 totals 15 residues. The CDR3 sequence: CASSFGQGLTNEAFF. The CDR3, as DNA: TGTGCCAGCAGCTTCGGACAGGGGCTAACTAATGAAGCTTTCTTT.

The V call is TRBV28, the J call TRBJ2-5; 9 bases match TRBD1. The closer fit of TRBJ2-7 to the DNA end suggests the J call may be wrong. The CDR3 runs 14 residues. Germline V lookup: CDR1 MDHEN, CDR2 SYDVKM. Here the CDR3 reads CASSWGQGYNEQYF. CDR3 nucleotides: TGTGCCAGCAGTTGGGGACAGGGATACAACGAGCAGTACTTC.

This clone was seen a few times. The rearrangement links TRBV5-4 to TRBJ1-1; D remains unclear. The CDR3 runs to 12 residues. Per the germline V gene, CDR1 is SGHNT and CDR2 is YYREEE (reference sequence). The V end was cut by 1 base, the J end by 7 bases, with 8 bases between. CDR3 in amino acids: CASSLSGFEAFF. The CDR3 DNA reads TGTGCCAGCAGCTTGAGCGGTTTTGAAGCTTTCTTT. The full variable domain, with the rest looked up from reference TRBV5-4 and TRBJ1-1, is ETGVTQSPTHLIKTRGQQVTLRCSSQSGHNTVSWYQQALGQGPQFIFQYYREEENGRGNFPPRFSGLQFPNYSSELNVNALELDDSALYLCASSLSGFEAFFGQGTRLTVV.

This clone has just a few counts. CDR3 in DNA: TGCGCCAGCGGGGCAGAAACCGGGGAGCTGTTTTTT. Its translation: CASGAETGELFF. The chain is built from TRBV10-1 and TRBJ2-2, with a tentative D call TRBD1 (5 bases). Trimming pared 8 bases from V and 5 bases from J, leaving 9 bases between. The CDR3 length is 12 residues. Germline lookup yields CDR1 WNHNN and CDR2 SYGVQD (reference sequence).

The rearrangement uses TRBV7-2 and TRBJ2-1; D possibly corresponds to TRBD1 (5 bases). Trimming cost V 7 bases and J 6 bases, with 19 bases left between them. The CDR3 is 15 residues long. Germline assignment: CDR1 SGHTA and CDR2 FQGNSA. CDR3 sequence: CASTNPKGDGNEQFF. The CDR3 DNA sequence: TGTGCCAGCACCAACCCTAAAGGGGATGGCAATGAGCAGTTCTTC.

The chain couples TRBV20-1 to TRBJ1-1; 8 bases align to TRBD1. V trimming: 5 bases; J trimming: 6 bases; junction bases outside the gene matches: 2. Germline CDR1 and CDR2: DFQATT and SNEGSKA (reference sequence). This CDR3 region has 11 residues. The CDR3 sequence: CSAARGPEAFF. CDR3 sequence (DNA): TGCAGTGCTGCCAGGGGGCCTGAAGCTTTCTTT.

V gene TRBV7-9 combines with J gene TRBJ2-3; TRBD2 is a possible D gene (6 bases). This CDR3 region has 18 residues. Trimming removed 1 base from V and 6 bases from J, with 23 bases in between. Per germline, CDR1 SEHNR and CDR2 FQNEAQ (reference sequence). In DNA, the CDR3 is TGTGCCAGCAGCTTAGAGGGTTCTAGCGTGAACCTTCGGGATACGCAGTATTTT. It yields the protein CASSLEGSSVNLRDTQYF. The whole variable domain, remainder taken from reference TRBV7-9 and TRBJ2-3, is DTGVSQNPRHKITKRGQNVTFRCDPISEHNRLYWYRQTLGQGPEFLTYFQNEAQLEKSRLLSDRFSAERPKGSFSTLEIQRTEQGDSAMYLCASSLEGSSVNLRDTQYFGPGTRLTVL.

The chain is built from TRBV5-5 and TRBJ2-5; the D gene is possibly TRBD2 (5 bases). Germline CDR1 SGHKS, CDR2 YYEKEE (reference sequence). The V and J ends lost 4 bases and 5 bases respectively, with 9 bases between them. This CDR3 is built from 12 residues. The CDR3 DNA reads as TGTGCCAGCAGCAGGACTCGGGAGACCCAGTACTTC. Its protein is CASSRTRETQYF.